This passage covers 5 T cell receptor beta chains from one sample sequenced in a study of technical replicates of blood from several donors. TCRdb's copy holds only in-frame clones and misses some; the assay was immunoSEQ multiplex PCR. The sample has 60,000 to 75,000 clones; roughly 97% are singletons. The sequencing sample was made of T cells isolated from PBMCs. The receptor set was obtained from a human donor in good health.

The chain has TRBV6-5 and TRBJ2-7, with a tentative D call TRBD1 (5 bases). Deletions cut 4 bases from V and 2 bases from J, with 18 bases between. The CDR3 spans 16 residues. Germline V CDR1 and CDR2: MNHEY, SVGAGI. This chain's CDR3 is CASSSTAWGSPYEQYF. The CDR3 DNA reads TGTGCCAGCAGTTCTACAGCCTGGGGCAGTCCCTACGAGCAGTACTTC.

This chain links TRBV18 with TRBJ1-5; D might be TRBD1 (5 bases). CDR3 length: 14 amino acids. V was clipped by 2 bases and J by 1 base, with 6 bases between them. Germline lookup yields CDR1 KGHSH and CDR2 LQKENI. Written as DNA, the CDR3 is TGTGCCAGCTCACCAGGGGCAAGCAATCAGCCCCAGCATTTT. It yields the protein CASSPGASNQPQHF.

The CDR3 protein is CASSLYPEGNQPQHF. The CDR3 DNA follows: TGCGCCAGCAGCTTGTATCCGGAGGGCAATCAGCCCCAGCATTTT. This rearrangement joins TRBV5-1 to TRBJ1-5, with unresolved D. The CDR3 is made up of 15 amino acids. The V gene lost 1 base and the J gene lost 2 bases, with 10 bases spanning the gap. CDR1 and CDR2 from the germline V gene are SGHRS and YFSETQ.

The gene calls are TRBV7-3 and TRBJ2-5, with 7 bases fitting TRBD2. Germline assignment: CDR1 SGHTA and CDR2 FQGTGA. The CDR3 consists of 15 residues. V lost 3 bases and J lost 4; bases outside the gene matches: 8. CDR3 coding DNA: TGTGCCAGCAGCTTGGGGGGGGTAGCGGGAGAGACCCAGTACTTC. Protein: CASSLGGVAGETQYF. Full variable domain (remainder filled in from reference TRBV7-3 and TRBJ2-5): GAGVSQTPSNKVTEKGKYVELRCDPISGHTALYWYRQSLGQGPEFLIYFQGTGAADDSGLPNDRFFAVRPEGSVSTLKIQRTERGDSAVYLCASSLGGVAGETQYFGPGTRLLVL.

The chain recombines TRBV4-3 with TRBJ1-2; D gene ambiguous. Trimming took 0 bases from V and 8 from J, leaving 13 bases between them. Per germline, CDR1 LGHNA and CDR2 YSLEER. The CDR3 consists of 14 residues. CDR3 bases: TGCGCCAGCAGCCAAGATCTAATGTCCTACGGCTACACCTTC. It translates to CASSQDLMSYGYTF.